The following is a T cell receptor beta chain sequence with its context. The data are from a study of patients and donors after allogeneic stem cell transplantation. Germline CDR1 MDHEN, CDR2 SYDVKM. CDR3 length: 13 residues. The V gene lost 5 bases and the J gene lost 3 bases, with 9 bases spanning the gap. From the RT-PCR reads, TCRdb called clonotypes with MiXCR, one entry per CDR3 protein. This sample carries roughly 940,000 distinct CDR3 sequences, about a sixth of them seen once, and the ten largest clones take about 6%. The rearrangement uses TRBV28 and TRBJ2-3; weak D call: TRBD2 (5 bases). The clonotype was recovered from a human donor who was either an allogeneic HSCT recipient or a stem cell or donor lymphocyte infusion donor (not recorded which). It is not recorded whose cells these are; they may come from a transplant donor. Sequencing was done on a sample of blood, either unsorted or a sorted T cell fraction (not recorded which). CDR3 in DNA: TGTGCCAGCAGTGAACTAGAGACAGATACGCAGTATTTT. Residues: CASSELETDTQYF.